One and the same sample provided the 5 T cell receptor beta chains below, sequenced in a study of regulatory T cells in long-lasting Graves disease. Through Arm-PCR of CDR3 regions and iRepertoire HTBI primers, TCR beta libraries were built. TCRdb reanalysed the multiplex PCR reads using MiXCR and keeps one entry per CDR3 protein. The sample carries approximately 540,000 distinct CDR3 sequences, more than 10% recorded once. Noted time point: newly diagnosed GD, antithyroid drugs for less than 3 months. RNA from PBMCs was the source of the TCR library. These records were also assigned to another study, of T cells in Graves' hyperthyroidism and ophthalmopathy.

Material: peripheral blood mononuclear cells (PBMCs), obtained at new diagnosis, from a patient treated with antithyroid drugs. Receptor source: a woman between 25 and 40 years old with Graves disease.

The chain joins TRBV19 to TRBJ2-3; TRBD2 might be the D (5 bases). Between the trimmed V and J ends, which lost 4 bases and 2 bases, there was a span of 16 bases. There are 16 residues in the CDR3. CDR1 is LNHDA and CDR2 is SQIVND in the germline V gene (reference sequence). The CDR3 loop reads CASSTTAGGPTDTQYF. The CDR3 DNA reads as TGTGCCAGTAGTACGACTGCAGGAGGTCCCACAGATACGCAGTATTTT.

This clonotype has a count of ten or more. The chain links TRBV19 to TRBJ2-7; D is perhaps TRBD2 (6 bases). There are 15 residues in the CDR3. Per the germline V gene, CDR1 is LNHDA and CDR2 is SQIVND (reference sequence). Trimming cost V 6 bases and J 6 bases, with 21 bases left between them. The CDR3 loop is CASRVRDTFTGEQYF. The DNA of the CDR3 is TGTGCCAGTAGGGTGCGGGATACTTTCACGGGCGAGCAGTACTTC.

There are many counts of this clonotype. The gene calls are TRBV10-3 and TRBJ1-2; a possible D gene is TRBD1 (5 bases). Germline V lookup: CDR1 ENHRY, CDR2 SYGVKD. The CDR3 is 14 residues long. Trimming shortened V by 4 bases and J by 6 bases, and 15 bases separated the two germline ends. DNA of the CDR3: TGTGCCATCAGTGGCCGAGGGGCAGGCGATGGCTACACCTTC. Translating gives CAISGRGAGDGYTF.

This clonotype was counted only a few times. The chain couples TRBV5-4 to TRBJ2-7, with 10 nucleotides matching TRBD1. The CDR3 runs 15 residues. With 6 bases clipped from V and 2 bases from J, the junction kept 8 bases outside the gene matches. Germline lookup yields CDR1 SGHNT and CDR2 YYREEE (reference sequence). CDR3 region: CASTPGGQGAYEQYF. The CDR3 DNA sequence: TGTGCCAGCACCCCCGGAGGACAGGGGGCCTACGAGCAGTACTTC.

This clonotype was seen at least ten times. V usage is TRBV19 and J usage is TRBJ2-1; either TRBD1 or TRBD2 may fit D (5 bases each). The germline CDR1 and CDR2 sequences are LNHDA and SQIVND (reference sequence). The length of the CDR3 is 16 residues. V dropped 9 bases and J dropped 5 bases, with 23 bases sitting between them. The CDR3 protein is CASRTPSGSLDNEQFF. The CDR3 region has the DNA TGTGCCAGCAGAACCCCATCAGGGAGCCTCGACAATGAGCAGTTCTTC.